The source of this T cell receptor beta chain is a study of shared clonotypes between healthy human individuals. Across several immunoSEQ plates, the genomic DNA of each subset was split evenly. Assay used: immunoSEQ multiplex PCR; TCRdb lists only in-frame clones, some missing. The sample contains 2.5 million or so clones, around 94% of which appear only once. Germline CDR1 and CDR2: MNHNS and SASEGT. The CDR3 loop spans 14 amino acids. Trimming took off 9 bases at V and 2 bases at J, with 13 bases between the two ends. The sample taken for sequencing was naive CD4+ T cells sorted from blood. Subset noted: CD45RA+ positively selected. This receptor was obtained from a man aged 18 to 29 in good health. V is TRBV6-1 and J is TRBJ2-2, with a tentative D call TRBD2 (6 bases). The CDR3 DNA reads TGTGCCAGTTGGGGAGGACTCAACACCGGGGAGCTGTTTTTT. This gives the protein CASWGGLNTGELFF.